The 25 T cell receptor beta chains below all came from one sample that was sequenced in a study of cytomegalovirus exposure and HLA in healthy donors. 13 Jbeta primers and 60 Vbeta primers were used for the PCR. Assay used: immunoSEQ multiplex PCR; TCRdb lists only in-frame clones, some missing. The sample shows approximately 150,000 clones, roughly 85% of them seen only once. Sequenced input: PBMCs. The receptors shown here come from a man younger than 40 in good health and CMV-seronegative.

V and J are TRBV10-2 and TRBJ2-1, with D perhaps matching TRBD2 (5 bases). The V end lost 7 bases, the J end lost 0 bases, and 16 bases lay between the germline ends. Germline V gene data show CDR1 as WSHSY and CDR2 as SAAADI. This CDR3 is built from 16 residues. The CDR3 spells CASTERPNLSYNEQFF. DNA of the CDR3: TGCGCCAGCACGGAGCGGCCGAACCTCTCCTACAATGAGCAGTTCTTC.

V and J are TRBV5-1 and TRBJ1-1; D may be TRBD1 (5 bases). Germline loops: CDR1 SGHRS, CDR2 YFSETQ. CDR3 length: 13 amino acids. V was cut by 1 base and J by 8 bases, with 12 bases left in between. CDR3 sequence (DNA): TGCGCCAGCAGCTTGTTGGGGGGTACCGAAGCTTTCTTT. Translated: CASSLLGGTEAFF.

This clone came up once. The J gene is TRBJ1-4, the V gene TRBV27; 7 bases fit TRBD1. This CDR3 contains 13 residues. J was trimmed by 8 bases and V by 6 bases; bases with no gene match: 6. The germline gives CDR1 MNHEY, CDR2 SMNVEV (reference sequence). Here the CDR3 reads CASSHGTAEKLFF. The CDR3 DNA follows: TGTGCCAGCAGCCACGGGACAGCGGAAAAACTGTTTTTT.

This chain links TRBV30 with TRBJ1-1; 8 bases map to TRBD1. The CDR3 has 13 amino acids. In germline, CDR1 is GTSNPN, CDR2 SVGIG (reference sequence). V lost 5 bases to trimming and J lost 0 bases; unmatched junction nucleotides: 2. The CDR3 reads CAWATGVNTEAFF. In DNA form, the CDR3 reads TGTGCCTGGGCGACAGGGGTGAACACTGAAGCTTTCTTT.

The CDR3 sequence: CASSSLNQPQHF. CDR3 DNA: TGTGCCAGCAGTTCCCTAAATCAGCCCCAGCATTTT. The chain links TRBV6-5 to TRBJ1-5; D uncertain. Trimming shortened V by 4 bases and J by 4 bases, and 5 bases separated the two germline ends. The germline gives CDR1 MNHEY, CDR2 SVGAGI. The CDR3 is 12 residues long.

The chain has TRBV10-3 and TRBJ1-1; weak D call: TRBD1 (5 bases). V shed 5 bases and J shed 0 bases, with 10 bases lying between them. Per the germline V gene, CDR1 is ENHRY and CDR2 is SYGVKD. CDR3 size: 14 residues. DNA for the CDR3: TGTGCCATCAGTATGGAGGGGATGAACACTGAAGCTTTCTTT. Translation: CAISMEGMNTEAFF.

V and J are TRBV10-3 and TRBJ1-4; unclear D gene. Germline CDR1 is ENHRY and CDR2 is SYGVKD. This CDR3 is 14 amino acids long. The germline V and J ends were trimmed by 0 bases and 7 bases, with 9 bases remaining between them. The CDR3 nucleotides read TGTGCCATCAGTGAGTCGAGGGAGGGTGAAAAACTGTTTTTT. Translation gives CAISESREGEKLFF.

The chain employs TRBV9 and TRBJ2-1, with a possible D match to TRBD2 (6 bases). V was shortened by 3 bases and J by 0 bases, with 10 bases between the two germline ends. This CDR3 contains 15 residues. Germline CDR1 is SGDLS and CDR2 is YYNGEE. This CDR3 reads CASSARGISYNEQFF. The CDR3 DNA sequence: TGTGCCAGCAGCGCGCGGGGTATCTCCTACAATGAGCAGTTCTTC.

The chain carries TRBV11-2 and TRBJ2-3; 7 bases agree with TRBD1. Germline CDR1 reads SGHAT; CDR2 reads FQNNGV. The ends lost 2 bases at V and 2 bases at J; junction bases unmatched: 10. The CDR3 length is 17 residues. The CDR3 DNA follows: TGTGCCAGCAGCTTAATGACCGGGACAGTTGCCACAGATACGCAGTATTTT. This gives the protein CASSLMTGTVATDTQYF.

The chain employs TRBV19 and TRBJ2-3, with 14 bases matching TRBD2. V shed 5 bases and J 8 bases; nucleotides not matched to a gene: 9. CDR3 length equals 16 residues. CDR1 is LNHDA and CDR2 is SQIVND in the germline V gene (reference sequence). The CDR3 sequence: CASSSGTSGSRGTQYF. The CDR3 nucleotides read TGTGCCAGTAGTTCCGGGACTAGCGGGAGTAGGGGTACGCAGTATTTT.

This clone was recorded only once. The J gene is TRBJ1-2, the V gene TRBV5-1, with a possible D match to TRBD1 (5 bases). The V gene's germline CDR1 is SGHRS and CDR2 YFSETQ. This CDR3 is built from 15 residues. The ends were cut back, 2 bases at V and 5 bases at J, with 16 bases in the middle. The CDR3 sequence: CASSFAQGGEYGYTF. DNA for the CDR3: TGCGCCAGCAGCTTCGCGCAGGGAGGGGAGTATGGCTACACCTTC. Based on the CDR3 plus reference TRBV5-1 and TRBJ1-2, the full variable domain is KAGVTQTPRYLIKTRGQQVTLSCSPISGHRSVSWYQQTPGQGLQFLFEYFSETQRNKGNFPGRFSGRQFSNSRSEMNVSTLELGDSALYLCASSFAQGGEYGYTFGSGTRLTVV.

The chain recombines TRBV28 with TRBJ2-1; D is unclear. V was pared by 4 bases and J by 5 bases, with 9 bases between. Germline V CDR1 and CDR2: MDHEN, SYDVKM. This CDR3 spans 13 amino acids. This CDR3 is CASSSHTHNEQFF. The CDR3 region has the DNA TGTGCCAGCAGTTCGCATACACACAATGAGCAGTTCTTC.

This rearrangement joins TRBV27 to TRBJ1-2; D is possibly TRBD1 (6 bases). CDR1 MNHEY and CDR2 SMNVEV come from the germline V gene (reference sequence). The CDR3 runs to 13 residues. Trimming removed 6 bases at V and 4 bases at J, with 12 bases between. CDR3 nucleotide sequence: TGTGCCAGCAGAGGGACATACTTCTATGGCTACACCTTC. Translation: CASRGTYFYGYTF.

The V call is TRBV30, the J call TRBJ2-5; 12 nucleotides agree with TRBD2. J lost 2 bases, V lost 0 bases, and 4 bases had no gene match. This CDR3 region has 16 residues. Germline-derived CDR1 and CDR2 are GTSNPN and SVGIG (reference sequence). This CDR3 reads CAWSVGTSGGQETQYF. Here the CDR3 DNA reads TGTGCCTGGAGTGTCGGTACTAGCGGGGGGCAAGAGACCCAGTACTTC.

The V call is TRBV4-3, the J call TRBJ2-7; D perhaps matches TRBD1 (5 bases). Germline lookup yields CDR1 LGHNA and CDR2 YSLEER. This CDR3 spans 14 amino acids. The V end lost 2 bases, the J end lost 6 bases, and 14 bases lay between the germline ends. The CDR3 here is CASSQTPWGSEQYF. The CDR3 bases are TGCGCCAGCAGCCAAACGCCGTGGGGCTCCGAGCAGTACTTC.

V gene TRBV28 combines with J gene TRBJ2-7, with 10 bases lining up with TRBD1. Germline V gene sequence: CDR1 MDHEN, CDR2 SYDVKM. The CDR3 contains 14 residues. Losses at the gene ends were 3 bases for V and 2 bases for J; bases not matched to a gene: 1. CDR3 loop: CASSLGTGAYEQYF. CDR3 in DNA: TGTGCCAGCAGTTTGGGGACAGGGGCCTACGAGCAGTACTTC.

Here the CDR3 reads CASSPQGSTDTQYF. CDR3 sequence (DNA): TGTGCCAGCAGTCCACAGGGGTCCACAGATACGCAGTATTTT. The genes are TRBV28 and TRBJ2-3; TRBD1 matches at 7 bases. After removal of 5 bases from V and 2 bases from J, the junction contained 4 bases not matched to a gene. The germline V gene has CDR1 MDHEN and CDR2 SYDVKM. The CDR3 is 14 residues long.

The chain is built from TRBV11-2 and TRBJ1-1; TRBD1 matches 7 bases. The CDR3 extends over 16 amino acids. From germline, CDR1 is SGHAT and CDR2 FQNNGV. V lost 5 bases and J lost 8; bases outside the gene matches: 17. CDR3 DNA sequence: TGTGCCAGCAGCCGCTGGGCGACAGGGACCGCACCCGAAGCTTTCTTT. Translated, it gives CASSRWATGTAPEAFF.

This clone has just one count. The chain is built from TRBV10-3 and TRBJ1-5; 7 bases map to TRBD1. Germline V CDR1 and CDR2: ENHRY, SYGVKD. The CDR3 spans 15 residues. The V gene end was trimmed by 3 bases and the J gene end by 7 bases; junction bases not matched to a gene: 9. CDR3 coding DNA: TGTGCCATCAGTGAAGGTCGACAGGGAGGACAGCCCCAGCATTTT. This translates into CAISEGRQGGQPQHF.

The chain links TRBV5-1 to TRBJ1-1; the D gene is possibly TRBD1 (6 bases). The CDR3 length is 13 residues. The germline gives CDR1 SGHRS, CDR2 YFSETQ. Trimming removed 2 bases at V and 4 bases at J, with 9 bases between. As DNA, the CDR3 is TGCGCCAGCAGCTTCTGGGGGCCCACTGAAGCTTTCTTT. Translating it yields CASSFWGPTEAFF. Supplemented by reference TRBV5-1 and TRBJ1-1, the full variable domain reads KAGVTQTPRYLIKTRGQQVTLSCSPISGHRSVSWYQQTPGQGLQFLFEYFSETQRNKGNFPGRFSGRQFSNSRSEMNVSTLELGDSALYLCASSFWGPTEAFFGQGTRLTVV.

V gene TRBV30 combines with J gene TRBJ1-1; D is ambiguous. The length of the CDR3 is 12 residues. Germline assignment: CDR1 GTSNPN and CDR2 SVGIG (reference sequence). The V gene lost 1 base and the J gene lost 10 bases, with 13 bases spanning the gap. The CDR3 is CAWSGSEVVAFF. CDR3 in DNA: TGTGCCTGGAGTGGGTCGGAGGTAGTAGCTTTCTTT.

V and J are TRBV9 and TRBJ2-3; 8 bases line up with TRBD1. Germline trimming cut 1 base from V and 3 bases from J; bases unmatched to any gene: 13. Germline V gives CDR1 SGDLS, CDR2 YYNGEE. The CDR3 is 18 residues long. This CDR3 is CASSVSPQGAYGTDTQYF. The CDR3 DNA follows: TGTGCCAGCAGCGTATCCCCCCAGGGGGCGTATGGAACAGATACGCAGTATTTT. The full variable domain, completed using reference TRBV9 and TRBJ2-3, is DSGVTQTPKHLITATGQRVTLRCSPRSGDLSVYWYQQSLDQGLQFLIQYYNGEERAKGNILERFSAQQFPDLHSELNLSSLELGDSALYFCASSVSPQGAYGTDTQYFGPGTRLTVL.

The chain combines TRBV30 with TRBJ1-4; 8 bases match TRBD1. V shed 4 bases and J 0 bases; nucleotides not matched to a gene: 4. Per the germline V gene, CDR1 is GTSNPN and CDR2 is SVGIG (reference sequence). This CDR3 is 15 amino acids long. The CDR3 nucleotides are TGTGCCTGGACTCAGGGGGCTGCAACTAATGAAAAACTGTTTTTT. Its protein product is CAWTQGAATNEKLFF.

The chain links TRBV7-9 to TRBJ2-1; TRBD1 matches at 12 bases. The CDR3 has 15 residues. V dropped 5 bases and J dropped 8; count of bases not matched to a gene: 7. Germline CDR1 reads SEHNR; CDR2 reads FQNEAQ (reference sequence). CDR3 nucleotides: TGTGCCAGCAGCCCTGGGGACAGGGGGCCACATGAGCAGTTCTTC. Its translation is CASSPGDRGPHEQFF.

The V gene is TRBV28, the J gene TRBJ1-2, with 7 bases aligning to TRBD1. The CDR3 covers 15 residues. Germline lookup yields CDR1 MDHEN and CDR2 SYDVKM. The J segment lost 7 bases and the V segment lost 5 bases, leaving 13 bases of the junction unmatched. The CDR3 loop is CASSPYKGAMSGYTF. The CDR3 nucleotides are TGTGCCAGCAGTCCTTACAAGGGGGCCATGAGTGGCTACACCTTC.